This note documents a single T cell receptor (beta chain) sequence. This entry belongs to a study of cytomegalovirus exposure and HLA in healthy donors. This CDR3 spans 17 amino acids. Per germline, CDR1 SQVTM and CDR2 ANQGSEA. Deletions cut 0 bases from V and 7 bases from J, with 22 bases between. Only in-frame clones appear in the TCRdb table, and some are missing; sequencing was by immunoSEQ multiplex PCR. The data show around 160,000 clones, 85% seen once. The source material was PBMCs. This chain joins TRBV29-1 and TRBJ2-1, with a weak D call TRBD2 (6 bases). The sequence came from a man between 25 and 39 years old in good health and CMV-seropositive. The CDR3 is CSVEDRPREVTRNEQFF. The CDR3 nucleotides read TGCAGCGTTGAAGATCGACCCAGGGAGGTTACGCGGAATGAGCAGTTCTTC.